This T cell receptor (beta chain) was obtained from a study of T cell repertoires in cytomegalovirus infection. Across the study: Selected CMV epitopes included recently identified HLA-C-restricted ones as well as well-studied HLA-B-restricted ones. Study-wide results and caveats: HLA-C-restricted, CMV-specific TCR beta clonotypes were dominant ex vivo. Cumulative public TCR beta family frequency identified carriers of CMV plus the relevant HLA.

V lost 0 bases and J lost 4, with 9 bases in between. This CDR3 comprises 14 residues. From germline, CDR1 is MNHEY and CDR2 SVGEGT. This clonotype was detected many times. No antigen is known for it. TCRdb reanalysed the reads using MiXCR and keeps one entry per CDR3 protein. Counted here are a few hundred thousand distinct CDR3 sequences, 25% to 35% occurring once; the ten biggest clones make up 15% to 20%. Sequences were derived from cultured PBMCs, sampled from culture after CMV antigen stimulation. The sequence was collected from a human donor in good health (CMV status not recorded). Some clones in this sample may be carry-over from other donors' samples. The chain joins TRBV6-2 or TRBV6-3 to TRBJ2-5; no definite D call. The CDR3 region is CASSYSAGRETQYF. The DNA of the CDR3 is TGTGCCAGCAGTTACTCGGCAGGACGAGAGACCCAGTACTTC.